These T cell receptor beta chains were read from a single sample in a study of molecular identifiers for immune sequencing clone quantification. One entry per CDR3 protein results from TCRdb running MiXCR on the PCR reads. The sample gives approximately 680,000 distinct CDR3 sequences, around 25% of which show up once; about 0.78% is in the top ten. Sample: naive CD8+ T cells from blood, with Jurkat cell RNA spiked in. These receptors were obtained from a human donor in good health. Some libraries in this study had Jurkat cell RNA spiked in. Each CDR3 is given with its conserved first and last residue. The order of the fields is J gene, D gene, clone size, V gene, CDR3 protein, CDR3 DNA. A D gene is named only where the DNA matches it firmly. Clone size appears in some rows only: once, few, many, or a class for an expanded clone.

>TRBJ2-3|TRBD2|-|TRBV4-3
CASSPEAGTTDTQYF
TGCGCCAGCAGCCCCGAAGCGGGAACCACAGATACGCAGTATTTT
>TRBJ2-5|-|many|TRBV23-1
CASRRWRDQETQYF
TGCGCCAGCAGAAGGTGGCGGGACCAAGAGACCCAGTACTTC
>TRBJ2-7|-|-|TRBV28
CASGQYYEQYF
TGTGCCAGCGGACAGTACTACGAGCAGTACTTC
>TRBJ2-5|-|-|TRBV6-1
CASRDLQALRQETQYF
TGTGCCAGCAGGGACCTACAGGCCCTGCGGCAAGAGACCCAGTACTTC
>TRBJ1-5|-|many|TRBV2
CASRMYSNQPQHF
TGTGCCAGCAGGATGTATAGCAATCAGCCCCAGCATTTT
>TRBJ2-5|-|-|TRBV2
CASKTSGGVLETQYF
TGTGCCAGCAAAACGTCCGGGGGTGTTTTGGAGACCCAGTACTTC
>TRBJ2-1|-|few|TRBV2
CASRATAGISYNEQFF
TGTGCCAGCAGGGCGACAGCGGGTATCTCCTACAATGAGCAGTTCTTC
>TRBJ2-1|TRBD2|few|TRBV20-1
CSQTGTRSNNEQFF
TGCAGTCAAACCGGGACTAGGTCCAACAATGAGCAGTTCTTC
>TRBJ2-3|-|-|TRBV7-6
CASSLEDWAITDTQYF
TGTGCCAGCAGCTTAGAGGATTGGGCTATCACAGATACGCAGTATTTT
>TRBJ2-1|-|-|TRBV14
CASSQGLLTPTISYNEQFF
TGTGCCAGCAGCCAAGGACTGCTCACACCGACCATCTCCTACAATGAGCAGTTCTTC
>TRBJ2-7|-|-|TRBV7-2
CASSPGTSTEQYF
TGTGCCAGCAGCCCCGGGACCTCTACCGAGCAGTACTTC
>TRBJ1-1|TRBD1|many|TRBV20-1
CSVTLPGTGNTPEAFF
TGCAGTGTTACCCTCCCCGGGACAGGAAACACCCCTGAAGCTTTCTTT
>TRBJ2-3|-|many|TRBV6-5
CASRAGVADTQYF
TGTGCCAGCAGAGCAGGAGTAGCGGATACGCAGTATTTT
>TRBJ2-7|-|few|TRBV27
CASSLFRGDEQYF
TGTGCCAGCAGTTTATTTCGGGGTGACGAGCAGTACTTC
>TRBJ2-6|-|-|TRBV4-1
CARRPRPAHSGANVLPF
TGCGCCCGCCGCCCCCGCCCGGCCCACTCCGGGGCCAACGTCCTGCCTTTC
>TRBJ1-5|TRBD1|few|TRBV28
CASSYPDRDNQPQHF
TGTGCCAGCAGTTACCCGGACAGGGACAATCAGCCCCAGCATTTT
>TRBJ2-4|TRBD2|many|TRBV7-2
CASSLELAGGFRNIQYF
TGTGCCAGCAGCTTAGAACTAGCGGGAGGGTTTAGAAACATTCAGTACTTC
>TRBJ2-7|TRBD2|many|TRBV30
CAWIEREAPWKQYF
TGTGCCTGGATAGAGCGGGAGGCCCCTTGGAAGCAGTACTTC
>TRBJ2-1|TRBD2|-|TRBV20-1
CSADSGISYNEQFF
TGCAGTGCCGACAGCGGGATATCCTACAATGAGCAGTTCTTC
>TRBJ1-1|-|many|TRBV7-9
CASSLAQMNTEAFF
TGTGCCAGCAGCTTAGCACAGATGAACACTGAAGCTTTCTTT
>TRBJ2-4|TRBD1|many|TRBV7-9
CASSPGPGGANIQYF
TGTGCCAGCAGCCCAGGTCCAGGGGGCGCGAACATTCAGTACTTC
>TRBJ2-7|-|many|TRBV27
CASRPGHSLYEQYF
TGTGCCAGCAGACCGGGACACTCGCTCTACGAGCAGTACTTC
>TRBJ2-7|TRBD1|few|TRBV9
CASSVAGTGFDEQYF
TGTGCCAGCAGCGTAGCCGGGACAGGGTTCGACGAGCAGTACTTC
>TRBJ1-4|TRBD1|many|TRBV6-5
CASSTLQGRRSNEKLFF
TGTGCCAGCAGCACCCTACAGGGGAGACGGTCTAATGAAAAACTGTTTTTT